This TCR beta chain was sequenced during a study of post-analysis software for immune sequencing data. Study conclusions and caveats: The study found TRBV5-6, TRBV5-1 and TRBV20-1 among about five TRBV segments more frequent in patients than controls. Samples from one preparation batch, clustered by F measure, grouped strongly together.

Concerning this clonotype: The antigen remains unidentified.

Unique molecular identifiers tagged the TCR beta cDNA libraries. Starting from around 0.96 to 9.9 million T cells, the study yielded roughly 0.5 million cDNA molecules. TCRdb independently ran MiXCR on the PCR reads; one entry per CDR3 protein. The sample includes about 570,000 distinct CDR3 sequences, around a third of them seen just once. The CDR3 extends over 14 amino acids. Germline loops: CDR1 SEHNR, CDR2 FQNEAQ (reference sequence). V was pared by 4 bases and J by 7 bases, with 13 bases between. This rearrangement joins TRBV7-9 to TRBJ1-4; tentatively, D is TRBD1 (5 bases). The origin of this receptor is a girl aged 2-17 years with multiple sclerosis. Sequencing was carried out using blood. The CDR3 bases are TGTGCCAGCAGCTGGTTACCCGGGGGTGAAAAACTGTTTTTT. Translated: CASSWLPGGEKLFF.